The clone carrying this T cell receptor (beta chain) was observed a few times. This entry comes from a study of glioma-infiltrating T cells after dendritic cell vaccination. Measured with immunoSEQ multiplex PCR; TCRdb has only the in-frame clones, and not every one. Among some 70,000 clones listed, 81% were seen once. The receptor comes from a human donor with glioblastoma. The sample consisted of blood, taken before dendritic cell vaccination.

Here the CDR3 reads CASSLVAFF. The DNA for the CDR3 is TGTGCCAGCAGTTTAGTGGCTTTCTTT. The chain uses TRBV6-8 and TRBJ1-1; no clear D. The CDR3 spans 9 residues. Germline CDR1 MNHGY, CDR2 SAAAGT. V was clipped by 4 bases and J by 11 bases, with 5 bases between them.